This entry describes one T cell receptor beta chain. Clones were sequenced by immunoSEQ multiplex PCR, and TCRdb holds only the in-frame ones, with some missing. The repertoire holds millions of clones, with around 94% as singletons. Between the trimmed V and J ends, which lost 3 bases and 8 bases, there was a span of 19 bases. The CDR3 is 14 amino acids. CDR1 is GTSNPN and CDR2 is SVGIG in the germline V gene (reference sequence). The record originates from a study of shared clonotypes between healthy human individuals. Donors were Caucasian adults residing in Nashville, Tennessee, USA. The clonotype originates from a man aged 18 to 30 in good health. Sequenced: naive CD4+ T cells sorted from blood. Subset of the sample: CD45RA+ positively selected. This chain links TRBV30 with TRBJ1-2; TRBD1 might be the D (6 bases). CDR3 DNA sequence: TGTGCCTGGAGCCGGGAGGGGGTGTCGAAGGGCTACACCTTC. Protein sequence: CAWSREGVSKGYTF.